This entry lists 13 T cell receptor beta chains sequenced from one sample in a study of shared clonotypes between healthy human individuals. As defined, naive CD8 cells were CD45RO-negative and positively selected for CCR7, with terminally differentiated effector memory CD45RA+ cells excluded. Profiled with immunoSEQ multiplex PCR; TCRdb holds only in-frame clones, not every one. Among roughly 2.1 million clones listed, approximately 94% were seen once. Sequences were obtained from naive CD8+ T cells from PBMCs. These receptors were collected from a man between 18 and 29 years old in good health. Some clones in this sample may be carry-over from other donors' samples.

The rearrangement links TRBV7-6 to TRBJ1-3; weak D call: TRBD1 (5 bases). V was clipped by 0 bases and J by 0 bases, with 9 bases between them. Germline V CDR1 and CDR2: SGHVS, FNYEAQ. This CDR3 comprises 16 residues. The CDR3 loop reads CASSLAQGLSGNTIYF. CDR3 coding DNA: TGTGCCAGCAGCTTAGCCCAGGGTCTCTCTGGAAACACCATATATTTT.

As DNA, the CDR3 is TGTGCCAGCAGTTTAGGGGCGGGGGTGGGCAATCAGCCCCAGCATTTT. It is translated as CASSLGAGVGNQPQHF. The V and J genes are TRBV27 and TRBJ1-5; possibly TRBD1 for D (5 bases). Deletions cut 2 bases from V and 2 bases from J, with 13 bases between. Germline V lookup: CDR1 MNHEY, CDR2 SMNVEV (reference sequence). The CDR3 runs to 16 residues.

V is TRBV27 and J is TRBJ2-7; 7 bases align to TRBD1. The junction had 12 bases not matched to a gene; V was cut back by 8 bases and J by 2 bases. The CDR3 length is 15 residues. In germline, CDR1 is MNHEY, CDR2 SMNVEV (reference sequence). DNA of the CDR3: TGTGCCAGCGCCCCAGACAGGGTCGTCGCCTACGAGCAGTACTTC. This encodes CASAPDRVVAYEQYF.

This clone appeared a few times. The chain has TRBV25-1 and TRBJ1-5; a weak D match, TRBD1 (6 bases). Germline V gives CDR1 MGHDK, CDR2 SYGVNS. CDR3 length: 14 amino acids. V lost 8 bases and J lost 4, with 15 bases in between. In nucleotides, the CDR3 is TGTGCCAGCCGGGGGGCCGGGACTAATCAGCCCCAGCATTTT. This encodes CASRGAGTNQPQHF.

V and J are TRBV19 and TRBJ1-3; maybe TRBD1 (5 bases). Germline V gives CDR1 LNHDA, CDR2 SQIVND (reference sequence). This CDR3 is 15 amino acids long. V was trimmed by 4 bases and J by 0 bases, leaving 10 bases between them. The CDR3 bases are TGTGCCAGTAGTACTCTAGACAGCTCTGGAAACACCATATATTTT. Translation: CASSTLDSSGNTIYF.

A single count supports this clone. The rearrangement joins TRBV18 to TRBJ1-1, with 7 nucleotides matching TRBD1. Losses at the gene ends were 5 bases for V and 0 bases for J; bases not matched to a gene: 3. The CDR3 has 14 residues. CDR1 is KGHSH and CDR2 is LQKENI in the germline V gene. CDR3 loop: CASSTDRVNTEAFF. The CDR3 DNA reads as TGTGCCAGCTCAACAGACAGGGTGAACACTGAAGCTTTCTTT.

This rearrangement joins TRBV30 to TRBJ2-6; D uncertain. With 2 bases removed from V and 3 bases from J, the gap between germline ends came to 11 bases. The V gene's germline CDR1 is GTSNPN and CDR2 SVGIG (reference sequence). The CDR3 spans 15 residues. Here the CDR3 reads CAWSSGARGANVLTF. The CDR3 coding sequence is TGTGCCTGGAGTTCCGGAGCTCGTGGGGCCAACGTCCTGACTTTC. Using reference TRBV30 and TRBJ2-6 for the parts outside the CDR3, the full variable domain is SQTIHQWPATLVQPVGSPLSLECTVEGTSNPNLYWYRQAAGRGLQLLFYSVGIGQISSEVPQNLSASRPQDRQFILSSKKLLLSDSGFYLCAWSSGARGANVLTFGAGSRLTVL.

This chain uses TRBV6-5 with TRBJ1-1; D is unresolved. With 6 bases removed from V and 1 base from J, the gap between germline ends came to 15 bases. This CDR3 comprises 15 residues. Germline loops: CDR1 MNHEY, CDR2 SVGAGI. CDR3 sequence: CASSAVQLANTEAFF. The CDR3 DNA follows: TGTGCCAGCAGCGCGGTACAACTCGCGAACACTGAAGCTTTCTTT.

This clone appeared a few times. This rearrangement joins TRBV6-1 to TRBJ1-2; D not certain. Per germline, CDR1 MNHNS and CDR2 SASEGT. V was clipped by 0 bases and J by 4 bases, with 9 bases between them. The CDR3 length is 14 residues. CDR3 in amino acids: CASSEAAAFYGYTF. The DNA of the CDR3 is TGTGCCAGCAGTGAAGCGGCGGCATTCTATGGCTACACCTTC.

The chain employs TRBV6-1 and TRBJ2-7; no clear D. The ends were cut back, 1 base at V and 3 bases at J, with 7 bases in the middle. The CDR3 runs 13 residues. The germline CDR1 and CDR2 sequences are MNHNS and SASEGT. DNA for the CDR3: TGTGCCAGCAGTGAAGTCATTAACTACGAGCAGTACTTC. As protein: CASSEVINYEQYF.

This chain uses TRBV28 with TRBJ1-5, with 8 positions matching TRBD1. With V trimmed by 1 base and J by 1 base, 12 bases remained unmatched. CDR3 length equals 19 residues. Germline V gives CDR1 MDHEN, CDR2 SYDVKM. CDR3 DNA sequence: TGTGCCAGCAGTTTATTTCGCGACAGGGGTGGAGGGAGCAATCAGCCCCAGCATTTT. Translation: CASSLFRDRGGGSNQPQHF.

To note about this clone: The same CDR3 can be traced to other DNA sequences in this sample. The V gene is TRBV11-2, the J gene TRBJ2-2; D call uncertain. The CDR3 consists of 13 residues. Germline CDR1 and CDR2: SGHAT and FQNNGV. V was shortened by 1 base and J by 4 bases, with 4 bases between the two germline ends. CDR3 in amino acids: CASSLGPTGELFF. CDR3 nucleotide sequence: TGTGCCAGCAGCTTAGGGCCCACCGGGGAGCTGTTTTTT.

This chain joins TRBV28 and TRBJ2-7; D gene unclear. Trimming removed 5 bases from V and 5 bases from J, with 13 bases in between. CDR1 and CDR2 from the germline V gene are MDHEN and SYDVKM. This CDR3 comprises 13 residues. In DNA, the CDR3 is TGTGCCAGCAGTAAAGGGAATATCCACGAGCAGTACTTC. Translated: CASSKGNIHEQYF.